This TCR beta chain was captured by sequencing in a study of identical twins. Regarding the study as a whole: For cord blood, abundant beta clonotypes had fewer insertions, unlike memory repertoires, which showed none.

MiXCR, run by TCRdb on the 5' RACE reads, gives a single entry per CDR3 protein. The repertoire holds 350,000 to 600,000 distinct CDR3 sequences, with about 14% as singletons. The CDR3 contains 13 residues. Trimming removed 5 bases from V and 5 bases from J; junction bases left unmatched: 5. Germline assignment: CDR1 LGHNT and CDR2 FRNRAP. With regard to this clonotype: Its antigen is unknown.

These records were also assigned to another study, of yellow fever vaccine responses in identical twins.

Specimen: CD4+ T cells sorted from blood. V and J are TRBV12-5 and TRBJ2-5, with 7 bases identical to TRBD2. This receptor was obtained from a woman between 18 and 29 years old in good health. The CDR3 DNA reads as TGTGCTAGTGGTACGCAGGGAGGGGAGACCCAGTACTTC. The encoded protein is CASGTQGGETQYF.